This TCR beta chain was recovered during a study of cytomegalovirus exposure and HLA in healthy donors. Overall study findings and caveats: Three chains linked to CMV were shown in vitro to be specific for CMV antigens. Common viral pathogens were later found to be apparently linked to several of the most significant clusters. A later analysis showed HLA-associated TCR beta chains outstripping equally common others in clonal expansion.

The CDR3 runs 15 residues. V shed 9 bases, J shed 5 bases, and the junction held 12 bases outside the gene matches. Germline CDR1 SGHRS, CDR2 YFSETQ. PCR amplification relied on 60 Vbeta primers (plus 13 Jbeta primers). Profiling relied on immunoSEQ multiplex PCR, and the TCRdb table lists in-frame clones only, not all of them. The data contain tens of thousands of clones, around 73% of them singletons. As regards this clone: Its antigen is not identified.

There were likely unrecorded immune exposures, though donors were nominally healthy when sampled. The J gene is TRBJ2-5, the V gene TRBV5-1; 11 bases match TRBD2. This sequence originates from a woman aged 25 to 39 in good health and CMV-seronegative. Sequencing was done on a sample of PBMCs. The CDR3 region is CATMTSGAPEETQYF. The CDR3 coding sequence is TGCGCCACAATGACTAGCGGGGCCCCGGAGGAGACCCAGTACTTC.